This T cell receptor beta chain was profiled in a study of blood T cell repertoires in COVID-19. The repertoire was sequenced with immunoSEQ multiplex PCR; TCRdb's copy has only in-frame clones and lacks some. The repertoire has about 74,000 clones, around 88% of them found once; the top ten carry around 2%. V gave up 3 bases and J gave up 3 bases; unmatched junction bases: 7. Germline loops: CDR1 LNHNV, CDR2 YYDKDF (reference sequence). This CDR3 spans 16 amino acids. Sequenced sample: peripheral blood. This receptor was obtained from an elderly woman with active or convalescent COVID-19. The rearrangement joins TRBV15 to TRBJ1-1, with 10 positions matching TRBD1. The DNA of the CDR3 is TGTGCCACCAGCAGCTTTTTAGGACAGGGGGACACTGAAGCTTTCTTT. This codes for CATSSFLGQGDTEAFF.